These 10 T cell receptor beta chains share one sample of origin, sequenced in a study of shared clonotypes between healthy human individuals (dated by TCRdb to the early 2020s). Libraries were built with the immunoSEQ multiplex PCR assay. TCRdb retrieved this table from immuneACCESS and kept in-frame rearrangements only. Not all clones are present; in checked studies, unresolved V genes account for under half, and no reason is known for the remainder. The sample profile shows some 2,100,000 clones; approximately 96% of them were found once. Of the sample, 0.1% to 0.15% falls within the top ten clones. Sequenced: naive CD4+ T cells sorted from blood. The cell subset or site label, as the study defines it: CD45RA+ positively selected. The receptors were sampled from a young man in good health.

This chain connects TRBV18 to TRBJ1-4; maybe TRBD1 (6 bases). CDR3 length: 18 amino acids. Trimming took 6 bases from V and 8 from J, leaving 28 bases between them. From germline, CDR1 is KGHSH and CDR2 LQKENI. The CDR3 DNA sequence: TGTGCCAGCTCCCCGGTGGCCGGGACCGGGACACAAAAAGAAAAACTGTTTTTT. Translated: CASSPVAGTGTQKEKLFF.

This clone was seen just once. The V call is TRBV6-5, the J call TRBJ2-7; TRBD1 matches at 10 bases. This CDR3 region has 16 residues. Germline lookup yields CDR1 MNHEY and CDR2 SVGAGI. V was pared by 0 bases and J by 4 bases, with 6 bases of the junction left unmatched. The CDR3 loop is CASSYSRQGAGYEQYF. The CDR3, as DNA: TGTGCCAGCAGTTACTCCAGACAGGGGGCTGGGTACGAGCAGTACTTC.

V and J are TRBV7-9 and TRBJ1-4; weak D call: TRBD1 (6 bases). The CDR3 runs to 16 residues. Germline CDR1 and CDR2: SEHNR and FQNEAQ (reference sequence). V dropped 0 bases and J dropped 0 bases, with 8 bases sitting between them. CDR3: CASSLATGATNEKLFF. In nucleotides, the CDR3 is TGTGCCAGCAGCTTAGCGACAGGCGCAACTAATGAAAAACTGTTTTTT. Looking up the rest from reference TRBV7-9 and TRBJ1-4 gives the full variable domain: DTGVSQNPRHKITKRGQNVTFRCDPISEHNRLYWYRQTLGQGPEFLTYFQNEAQLEKSRLLSDRFSAERPKGSFSTLEIQRTEQGDSAMYLCASSLATGATNEKLFFGSGTQLSVL.

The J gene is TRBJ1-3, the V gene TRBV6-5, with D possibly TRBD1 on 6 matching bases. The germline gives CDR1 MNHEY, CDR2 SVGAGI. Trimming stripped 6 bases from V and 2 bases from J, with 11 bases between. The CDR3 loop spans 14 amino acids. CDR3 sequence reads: CASRATGTGNTIYF. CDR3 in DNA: TGTGCCAGCAGGGCAACAGGGACTGGAAACACCATATATTTT.

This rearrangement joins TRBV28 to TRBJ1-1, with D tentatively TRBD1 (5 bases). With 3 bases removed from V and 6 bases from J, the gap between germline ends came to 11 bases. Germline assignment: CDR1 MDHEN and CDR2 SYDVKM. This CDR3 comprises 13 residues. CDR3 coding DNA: TGTGCCAGCAGTTTCGACCGGGACGCTGAAGCTTTCTTT. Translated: CASSFDRDAEAFF.

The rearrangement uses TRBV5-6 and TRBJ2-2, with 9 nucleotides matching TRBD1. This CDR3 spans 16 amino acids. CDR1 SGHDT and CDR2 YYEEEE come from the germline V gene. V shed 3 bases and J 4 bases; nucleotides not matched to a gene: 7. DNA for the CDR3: TGTGCCAGCAGCTGGCTACAGGGGGCCGGCACCGGGGAGCTGTTTTTT. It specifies CASSWLQGAGTGELFF. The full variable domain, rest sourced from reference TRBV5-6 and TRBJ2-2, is DAGVTQSPTHLIKTRGQQVTLRCSPKSGHDTVSWYQQALGQGPQFIFQYYEEEERQRGNFPDRFSGHQFPNYSSELNVNALLLGDSALYLCASSWLQGAGTGELFFGEGSRLTVL.

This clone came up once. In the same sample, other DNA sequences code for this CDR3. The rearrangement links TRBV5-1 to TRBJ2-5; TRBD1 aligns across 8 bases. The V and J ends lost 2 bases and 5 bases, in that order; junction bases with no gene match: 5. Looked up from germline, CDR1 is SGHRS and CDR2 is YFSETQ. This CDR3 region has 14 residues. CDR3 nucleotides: TGCGCCAGCAGCTTTTCAGGGGGCTCGGAGACCCAGTACTTC. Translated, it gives CASSFSGGSETQYF.

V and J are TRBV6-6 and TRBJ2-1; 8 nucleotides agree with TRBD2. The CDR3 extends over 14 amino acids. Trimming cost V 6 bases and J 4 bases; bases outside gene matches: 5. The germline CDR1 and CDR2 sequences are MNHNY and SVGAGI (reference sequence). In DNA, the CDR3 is TGTGCCAGCAGGGGGAGCGGGGGTTACAATGAGCAGTTCTTC. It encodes CASRGSGGYNEQFF.

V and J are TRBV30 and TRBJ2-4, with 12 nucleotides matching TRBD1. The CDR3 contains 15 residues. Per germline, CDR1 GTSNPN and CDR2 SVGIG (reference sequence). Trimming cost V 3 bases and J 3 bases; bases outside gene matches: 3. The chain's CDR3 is CAWRGDRGLKNIQYF. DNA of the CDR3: TGTGCCTGGAGGGGGGACAGGGGGCTCAAAAACATTCAGTACTTC. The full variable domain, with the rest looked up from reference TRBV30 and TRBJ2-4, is SQTIHQWPATLVQPVGSPLSLECTVEGTSNPNLYWYRQAAGRGLQLLFYSVGIGQISSEVPQNLSASRPQDRQFILSSKKLLLSDSGFYLCAWRGDRGLKNIQYFGAGTRLSVL.

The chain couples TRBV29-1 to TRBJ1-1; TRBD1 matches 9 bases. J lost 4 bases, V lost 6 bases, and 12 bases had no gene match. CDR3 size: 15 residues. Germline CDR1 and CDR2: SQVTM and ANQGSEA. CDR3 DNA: TGCAGCGTCACCTCCGACAGGGGGATTGGCACTGAAGCTTTCTTT. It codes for CSVTSDRGIGTEAFF.